This T cell receptor (beta chain) is drawn from a study of CD4 T cells in relation to SARS-CoV-2 and coronaviruses. Study in general: The HLA restriction of the shared crossreactive spike epitopes was mapped.

Unexposed donor CD4+ T cells date from about 2011-2018, before the COVID-19 pandemic. CD4+ T cells were isolated from the cells after around 11 days of culture. Unexposed-donor CD4+ T cells were probed with SARS-CoV-2 S/N and four cold-coronavirus spikes, cells permitting. The table came from immunoSEQ multiplex PCR; TCRdb's copy has only in-frame clones and leaves some out. This table has 20,000 to 30,000 clones, about 84% appearing once. Worth noting for this clone: The antigen is not known.

The germline gives CDR1 WSHSY, CDR2 SAAADI. Trimming removed 1 base from V and 6 bases from J, with 18 bases in between. The CDR3 loop spans 17 amino acids. The TCR originated in a human donor in good health. This chain links TRBV10-2 with TRBJ2-2; tentatively, D is TRBD1 (5 bases). The sequenced sample consisted of CD4+ T cells from PBMCs, cultured in vitro. As DNA, the CDR3 is TGCGCCAGCAGTGAGTTATGGGCCCTAGGGGTACCCGGGGAGCTGTTTTTT. Amino acids: CASSELWALGVPGELFF.